A single T cell receptor beta chain is shown here with its context. The protocol attached unique molecular identifiers to individual cDNA molecules. TCRdb reprocessed the 5' RACE reads with MiXCR, giving one entry per CDR3 protein. Of around 55,000 distinct CDR3 sequences listed, under 8.5% are singletons. This sample was taken from a study of early T cells in non-severe SARS-CoV-2 infection. Trimming took off 3 bases at V and 0 bases at J, with 15 bases between the two ends. This CDR3 spans 16 amino acids. Germline CDR1 and CDR2: DFQATT and SNEGSKA (reference sequence). The sequencing here drew on whole blood, taken at baseline. This receptor was taken from an adult who was a healthcare worker with PCR-confirmed SARS-CoV-2 infection or an uninfected control (not recorded which). The chain joins TRBV20-1 to TRBJ1-5, with D maybe TRBD1 (6 bases). The CDR3 is CSASSIWTVSNQPQHF. CDR3 bases: TGCAGTGCTAGTTCGATCTGGACAGTTAGCAATCAGCCCCAGCATTTT.